This T cell receptor beta chain was identified in a study of CD8+CD57+ T cells in acquired aplastic anemia. Study-wide context: Sorted CD4+ and CD8+ cells yielded DNA averaging about 3.2 ug.

Researchers used genomic DNA as the template to profile TCR beta VDJ and CDR3. MiXCR, applied by TCRdb to the reads, yields one record per CDR3 protein. Here the sample spans some 180,000 distinct CDR3 sequences, 40% to 55% being singletons. This clonotype was found once. An end of the junction differs from the germline gene, which may be a read error. CDR1 GTSNPN and CDR2 SVGIG come from the germline V gene (reference sequence). The CDR3 totals 11 residues. Sequencing was performed on sorted CD4+, CD8+, or CD8+CD57+ T cells (not recorded which) from PBMCs. The TCR sequence derives from a human donor in good health. V gene TRBV30 combines with J gene TRBJ2-1; D ambiguous. The CDR3 loop is CAWSVLNEQSF. The CDR3 bases are TGTGCCTGGAGTGTACTTAATGAGCAGTCCTTC.